This TCR beta chain was profiled in a study of blood T cells in healthy people across ages. Notes on the study in general: Researchers judged that diversity estimates from one million T cells fell short of true values.

CDR1 and CDR2 from the germline V gene are SGHDN and FVKESK. The CDR3 totals 14 residues. Trimming pared 1 base from V and 0 bases from J, leaving 7 bases between. Primed by a sample-barcoded 5' primer and a J-beta primer mix, a second PCR proceeded for 7 to 11 cycles. A template-switch adaptor containing 12 random nucleotides labeled each cDNA molecule. TCRdb passed the 5' RACE reads through MiXCR, listing each CDR3 protein once. The table includes about 670,000 distinct CDR3 sequences, roughly half detected once. On this clonotype: Its antigen is unidentified.

Approximately 9.4 milliliters was the volume of peripheral blood drawn from each donor. Total RNA extracted from each sample amounted to at least 5.5 micrograms. This clonotype was obtained from a woman older than 75 in good health. The rearrangement uses TRBV14 and TRBJ2-7; D is possibly TRBD1 (5 bases). The sample consisted of blood. The CDR3 sequence is CASSQATASYEQYF. DNA for the CDR3: TGTGCCAGCAGCCAAGCGACAGCCTCCTACGAGCAGTACTTC. Full variable domain (rest looked up from reference TRBV14 and TRBJ2-7): EAGVTQFPSHSVIEKGQTVTLRCDPISGHDNLYWYRRVMGKEIKFLLHFVKESKQDESGMPNNRFLAERTGGTYSTLKVQPAELEDSGVYFCASSQATASYEQYFGPGTRLTVT.